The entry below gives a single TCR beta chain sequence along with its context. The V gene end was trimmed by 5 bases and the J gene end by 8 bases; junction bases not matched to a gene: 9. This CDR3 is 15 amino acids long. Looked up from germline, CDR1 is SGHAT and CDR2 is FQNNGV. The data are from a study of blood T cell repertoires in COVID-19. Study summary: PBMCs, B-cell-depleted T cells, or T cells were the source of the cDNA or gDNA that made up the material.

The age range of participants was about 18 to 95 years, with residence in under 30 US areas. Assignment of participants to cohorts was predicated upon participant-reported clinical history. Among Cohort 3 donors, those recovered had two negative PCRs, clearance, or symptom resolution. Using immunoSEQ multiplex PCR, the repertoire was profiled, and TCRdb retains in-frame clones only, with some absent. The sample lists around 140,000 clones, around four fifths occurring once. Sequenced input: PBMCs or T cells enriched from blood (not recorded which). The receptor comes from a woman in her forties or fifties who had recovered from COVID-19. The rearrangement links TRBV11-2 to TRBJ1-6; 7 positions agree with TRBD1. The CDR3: CASSQAGTVYSPLHF. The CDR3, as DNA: TGTGCCAGCAGCCAAGCCGGGACAGTATATTCACCCCTCCACTTT.